The source of this TCR beta chain is a study of CD8 T cells in ankylosing spondylitis. This clonotype is medium-sized by share. Its cognate antigen is unknown. Quantitative 5'-RACE with molecular barcodes was used to make the TCR beta libraries. TCRdb called the 5' RACE reads again in MiXCR, with one record for every CDR3 protein. The sample gives around 250,000 distinct CDR3 sequences, over 8.5% of which show up once; under 8% is in the top ten. Whole-study findings and limits: Disease-linked clones, CD8+, were relatively rare in peripheral blood. Significant enrichment of disease-linked clones was reported in matched ankylosing spondylitis synovial fluid. A TCR beta motif made of under 10 highly homologous variants seemed typical of ankylosing spondylitis blood.

Trimming cost V 2 bases and J 7 bases, with 9 bases left between them. This CDR3 spans 13 amino acids. The clonotype was recovered from a male donor with ankylosing spondylitis or in good health (not recorded which). Sequenced sample: blood, either unsorted or a sorted T cell fraction (not recorded which). The V gene is TRBV12-3 or TRBV12-4, the J gene TRBJ1-3, with D possibly matching TRBD1 (5 bases). Here the CDR3 reads CASSLQRGNTIYF. The DNA of the CDR3 is TGTGCCAGCAGTTTACAACGGGGGAACACCATATATTTT.